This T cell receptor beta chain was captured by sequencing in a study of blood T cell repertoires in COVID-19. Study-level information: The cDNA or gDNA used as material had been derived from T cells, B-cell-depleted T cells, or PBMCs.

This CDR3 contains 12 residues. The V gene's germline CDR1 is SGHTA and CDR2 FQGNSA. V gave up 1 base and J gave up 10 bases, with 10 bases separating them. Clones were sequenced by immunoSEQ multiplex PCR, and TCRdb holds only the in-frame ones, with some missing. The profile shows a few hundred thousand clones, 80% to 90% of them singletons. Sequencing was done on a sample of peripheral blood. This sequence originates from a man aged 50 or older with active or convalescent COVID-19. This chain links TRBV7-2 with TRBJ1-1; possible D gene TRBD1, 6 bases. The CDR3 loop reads CASSLDGDIAFF. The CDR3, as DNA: TGTGCCAGCAGCTTAGATGGGGACATAGCTTTCTTT.